The 32 T cell receptor beta chains below come from one sample, sequenced in a study of regulatory T cells in long-lasting Graves disease. Time point: newly diagnosed GD, antithyroid drugs for less than 3 months. PBMC-extracted RNA yielded the TCR library. The authors built TCR beta libraries using iRepertoire HTBI primers and Arm-PCR of CDR3 regions. TCRdb ran MiXCR on the multiplex PCR reads and lists one entry per CDR3 protein. The repertoire holds about 470,000 distinct CDR3 sequences, with around 14% as singletons. These same records also appear under a second study, on T cells in Graves' hyperthyroidism and ophthalmopathy.

The specimen comprised peripheral blood mononuclear cells (PBMCs), sampled at new diagnosis, from a patient treated with antithyroid drugs. These receptors all come from a woman in her twenties or thirties with Graves disease.

In this sample, this clonotype turned up many times. The chain carries TRBV29-1 and TRBJ2-3; D call uncertain. V was pared by 3 bases and J by 0 bases, with 10 bases between. Germline CDR1 is SQVTM and CDR2 is ANQGSEA. The CDR3 loop spans 14 amino acids. DNA of the CDR3: TGCAGCGTTGATGACGAAACTAGCACAGATACGCAGTATTTT. Translated: CSVDDETSTDTQYF.

This clonotype came up many times. CDR3 loop: CASSSHANQGLAGGRNGELFF. DNA for the CDR3: TGTGCCAGCAGCTCGCACGCGAACCAAGGACTAGCGGGAGGGCGGAACGGGGAGCTGTTTTTT. The chain joins TRBV7-6 to TRBJ2-2; 15 bases match TRBD2. Trimming at V came to 4 bases and at J to 7 bases, leaving 19 bases not matched to a gene. CDR1 is SGHVS, CDR2 FNYEAQ, per germline. This CDR3 has 21 amino acids.

This clonotype was counted at least ten times. The chain employs TRBV6-1 and TRBJ1-1; 9 bases match TRBD1. CDR3 length equals 13 residues. The V gene's germline CDR1 is MNHNS and CDR2 SASEGT. The V and J ends lost 2 bases and 11 bases, in that order; junction bases with no gene match: 6. The CDR3 sequence is CASSEHRGLGAFF. The DNA for the CDR3 is TGTGCCAGCAGTGAACACAGGGGGCTAGGGGCTTTCTTT.

This clonotype showed up many times. The V call is TRBV27, the J call TRBJ1-1; D gene ambiguous. This CDR3 comprises 14 residues. The ends were cut back, 0 bases at V and 5 bases at J, with 10 bases in the middle. Germline loops: CDR1 MNHEY, CDR2 SMNVEV (reference sequence). The CDR3 region has the DNA TGTGCCAGCAGTTTATCAGGCTCGAGGACTGAAGCTTTCTTT. Translation gives CASSLSGSRTEAFF.

In its sample, this clonotype was seen many times. The chain is built from TRBV4-1 and TRBJ1-1, with 7 bases aligning to TRBD1. Germline V gene lookup returns CDR1 MGHRA and CDR2 YSYEKL. This CDR3 is built from 15 residues. The V gene end was trimmed by 2 bases and the J gene end by 0 bases; junction bases not matched to a gene: 3. CDR3 in amino acids: CASSQPGQMNTEAFF. CDR3 nucleotides: TGCGCCAGCAGCCAACCGGGACAGATGAACACTGAAGCTTTCTTT.

The chain recombines TRBV30 with TRBJ1-1; TRBD1 aligns across 7 bases. Germline V gives CDR1 GTSNPN, CDR2 SVGIG (reference sequence). V trimming: 0 bases; J trimming: 4 bases; junction bases outside the gene matches: 11. The CDR3 loop spans 16 amino acids. The CDR3, as DNA: TGTGCCTGGAGTGTAGCAGGGGGTCTGATGGGCACTGAAGCTTTCTTT. Its protein product is CAWSVAGGLMGTEAFF.

In this sample, this clonotype turned up many times. The rearrangement joins TRBV19 to TRBJ1-5; 7 bases fit TRBD1. Germline V CDR1 and CDR2: LNHDA, SQIVND (reference sequence). The CDR3 contains 16 residues. V was pared by 5 bases and J by 6 bases, with 13 bases of the junction left unmatched. CDR3 in DNA: TGTGCCAGTAGTCCTTCCTCGAGAGGGGGCACTCAGCCCCAGCATTTT. Amino acids: CASSPSSRGGTQPQHF.

This clonotype was recorded at least ten times. This rearrangement joins TRBV20-1 to TRBJ2-1; TRBD1 or TRBD2 may be the D gene (5 bases each). The CDR3 is made up of 11 amino acids. V lost 5 bases and J lost 12, with 14 bases in between. Looked up from germline, CDR1 is DFQATT and CDR2 is SNEGSKA (reference sequence). Written as DNA, the CDR3 is TGCAGTGCTCAGTTAACGGGACGGCAGTTCTTC. Translating gives CSAQLTGRQFF.

Details on this clonotype: A read error may explain this, as a much larger clone is one base away. J is TRBJ2-7 and V is TRBV11-2; TRBD1 matches at 9 bases. The V and J ends lost 5 bases and 0 bases, in that order; junction bases with no gene match: 5. The germline gives CDR1 SGHAT, CDR2 FQNNGV. The CDR3 has 15 amino acids. CDR3 amino acids: CASSPGQGNSYEQYF. For the CDR3, the DNA is TGTGCCAGCAGCCCAGGACAGGGGAACTCCTACGAGCAGTACTTC.

This chain uses TRBV9 with TRBJ2-2; 7 bases match TRBD1. J gave up 4 bases and V 3 bases, and 15 bases lay outside the gene matches. The germline CDR1 and CDR2 sequences are SGDLS and YYNGEE. The CDR3 has 18 residues. The chain's CDR3 is CASSESLPGRGTTGELFF. The CDR3 nucleotides are TGTGCCAGCAGCGAAAGCCTCCCTGGCAGGGGGACCACCGGGGAGCTGTTTTTT.

This clonotype has a handful of counts. This chain links TRBV6-2 or TRBV6-3 with TRBJ1-4; D unclear. The germline CDR1 and CDR2 sequences are MNHEY and SVGEGT. The CDR3 extends over 12 amino acids. The ends were cut back, 4 bases at V and 8 bases at J, with 8 bases in the middle. The CDR3 protein is CASSSTREKLFF. DNA for the CDR3: TGTGCCAGCAGTTCGACACGGGAAAAACTGTTTTTT.

The J gene is TRBJ2-7, the V gene TRBV20-1; 10 bases agree with TRBD2. The CDR3 loop spans 15 amino acids. V shed 5 bases and J 3 bases; nucleotides not matched to a gene: 10. The germline CDR1 and CDR2 sequences are DFQATT and SNEGSKA (reference sequence). In DNA, the CDR3 is TGCAGTGCTCCCCGGTCGGCTAGCGGGAGCTACGAGCAGTACTTC. Translation: CSAPRSASGSYEQYF.

The chain has TRBV6-1 and TRBJ2-6; maybe TRBD1 (6 bases). V gave up 6 bases and J gave up 4 bases, with 13 bases separating them. Germline values: CDR1 MNHNS, CDR2 SASEGT. The CDR3 loop spans 15 amino acids. CDR3 sequence (DNA): TGTGCCAGCAGGAGCCAGGGGCCCGGGGCCAACGTCCTGACTTTC. Encoded protein: CASRSQGPGANVLTF.

The chain uses TRBV24-1 and TRBJ1-1; D unclear. The V gene lost 7 bases and the J gene lost 0 bases, with 8 bases spanning the gap. The CDR3 loop spans 13 amino acids. The germline CDR1 and CDR2 sequences are KGHDR and SFDVKD. The CDR3 here is CATRSTMNTEAFF. The CDR3 coding sequence is TGTGCCACCAGATCCACCATGAACACTGAAGCTTTCTTT.

This chain links TRBV29-1 with TRBJ2-5, with D unresolved. V was shortened by 4 bases and J by 0 bases, with 12 bases between the two germline ends. This CDR3 spans 14 amino acids. Germline loops: CDR1 SQVTM, CDR2 ANQGSEA. CDR3 nucleotides: TGCAGCGTTGGGTATCGGCCAGACCAAGAGACCCAGTACTTC. This gives the protein CSVGYRPDQETQYF.

This clonotype was recorded a few times. A read error may be the cause here, since a much bigger clone is one base away. The V gene is TRBV12-3 or TRBV12-4, the J gene TRBJ2-1, with 8 bases lining up with TRBD2. With V trimmed by 6 bases and J by 7 bases, 8 bases remained unmatched. This CDR3 has 14 amino acids. The CDR3 coding sequence is TGTGCCAGCAGAGGAACTAGCGGCGTAAATGAGCAGTTCTTC. It yields the protein CASRGTSGVNEQFF.

The rearrangement links TRBV25-1 to TRBJ2-1; TRBD2 matches at 10 bases. From germline, CDR1 is MGHDK and CDR2 SYGVNS. Losses at the gene ends were 3 bases for V and 10 bases for J; bases not matched to a gene: 9. The CDR3 runs 15 residues. CDR3 sequence (DNA): TGTGCCAGCAGTGATTTTGGTAGCGGGAGGCGGGAGCAGTTCTTC. Translated: CASSDFGSGRREQFF.

This clonotype was recorded many times. V gene TRBV27 combines with J gene TRBJ2-5; 7 bases map to TRBD2. The CDR3 consists of 15 residues. The ends lost 7 bases at V and 2 bases at J; junction bases unmatched: 10. CDR1 and CDR2 (germline): MNHEY, SMNVEV (reference sequence). The CDR3 loop is CASTKLAGEQETQYF. Here the CDR3 DNA reads TGTGCCAGCACTAAACTTGCGGGGGAGCAAGAGACCCAGTACTTC.

The chain links TRBV9 to TRBJ1-4; TRBD1 might be the D (6 bases). The V gene's germline CDR1 is SGDLS and CDR2 YYNGEE. Trimming cost V 3 bases and J 5 bases, with 14 bases left between them. The CDR3 totals 15 residues. CDR3 residues: CASSGKGGPNEKLFF. In DNA, the CDR3 is TGTGCCAGCAGCGGAAAAGGGGGGCCGAATGAAAAACTGTTTTTT.

This clonotype has just a few counts. The V call is TRBV24-1, the J call TRBJ1-5, with D possibly TRBD1 on 5 matching bases. V lost 9 bases to trimming and J lost 6 bases, with 11 bases between them. Germline loops: CDR1 KGHDR, CDR2 SFDVKD. The CDR3 covers 12 residues. The CDR3 loop reads CATGTGSQPQHF. CDR3 bases: TGTGCCACCGGAACAGGCAGTCAGCCCCAGCATTTT.

In its sample, this clonotype was seen a few times. This chain joins TRBV6-5 and TRBJ1-2; D gene uncertain. The CDR3 loop spans 14 amino acids. CDR1 and CDR2 (germline): MNHEY, SVGAGI. Trimming took 4 bases from V and 4 from J, leaving 13 bases between them. CDR3 nucleotide sequence: TGTGCCAGCAGTTTAGAGCGGACCCCCTATGGCTACACCTTC. Translation: CASSLERTPYGYTF.

This clonotype was seen many times. This chain uses TRBV20-1 with TRBJ2-1; TRBD2 aligns across 7 bases. The J segment lost 4 bases and the V segment lost 3 bases, leaving 9 bases of the junction unmatched. This CDR3 has 15 residues. CDR1 and CDR2 from the germline V gene are DFQATT and SNEGSKA (reference sequence). The CDR3: CSARGAQRGYNEQFF. In DNA, the CDR3 is TGCAGTGCTAGGGGAGCCCAGCGGGGATACAATGAGCAGTTCTTC.

The gene calls are TRBV5-5 and TRBJ1-2; 11 nucleotides agree with TRBD1. Germline CDR1 and CDR2: SGHKS and YYEKEE (reference sequence). V lost 4 bases and J lost 7; bases outside the gene matches: 12. This CDR3 has 16 amino acids. CDR3 in amino acids: CASSTSGTGGKIGYTF. CDR3 coding DNA: TGTGCCAGCAGCACTTCAGGGACAGGGGGGAAGATTGGCTACACCTTC.

The chain joins TRBV2 to TRBJ1-5, with 8 bases identical to TRBD1. The V gene's germline CDR1 is SNHLY and CDR2 FYNNEI. The V gene end was trimmed by 3 bases and the J gene end by 2 bases; junction bases not matched to a gene: 3. The CDR3 totals 15 residues. The CDR3: CASSEQGAGNQPQHF. DNA for the CDR3: TGTGCCAGCAGTGAGCAGGGGGCTGGCAATCAGCCCCAGCATTTT.

This clonotype was seen many times. The genes are TRBV3-1 and TRBJ2-2; no definite D call. Trimming removed 4 bases at V and 7 bases at J, with 13 bases between. Germline V gene lookup returns CDR1 LGHDT and CDR2 YNNKEL (reference sequence). This CDR3 is built from 14 residues. In DNA, the CDR3 is TGTGCCAGCAGCCCTACTCCCGAGATCGGGGAGCTGTTTTTT. Its translation: CASSPTPEIGELFF.

This clonotype was recorded many times. The chain recombines TRBV20-1 with TRBJ2-7, with no clear D. With 3 bases removed from V and 6 bases from J, the gap between germline ends came to 12 bases. Germline V gene sequence: CDR1 DFQATT, CDR2 SNEGSKA (reference sequence). The CDR3 runs 12 residues. This CDR3 reads CSASPQITEQYF. DNA of the CDR3: TGCAGTGCTAGCCCCCAAATTACCGAGCAGTACTTC.

The table lists this clonotype with a few counts. The chain uses TRBV15 and TRBJ2-1; 13 bases are shared with TRBD2. This CDR3 has 18 amino acids. The V gene's germline CDR1 is LNHNV and CDR2 YYDKDF (reference sequence). The trim removed 5 bases at V and 2 bases at J, leaving 9 bases unmatched. The DNA for the CDR3 is TGTGCCACCAGCGGACGGACTAGCGGGAGAGGCACCTACAATGAGCAGTTCTTC. This codes for CATSGRTSGRGTYNEQFF.

Only a few counts were recorded for this clonotype. The rearrangement uses TRBV5-4 and TRBJ2-5; 9 positions agree with TRBD2. The junction had 4 bases not matched to a gene; V was cut back by 4 bases and J by 3 bases. The V gene's germline CDR1 is SGHNT and CDR2 YYREEE (reference sequence). This CDR3 spans 14 amino acids. The CDR3: CASSSGRLKETQYF. The CDR3 region has the DNA TGTGCCAGCAGCAGCGGGAGGCTTAAAGAGACCCAGTACTTC.

This clonotype came up a few times. Written as DNA, the CDR3 is TGTGCCAGTAGTCCCCGCGGGCCCACAGATACGCAGTATTTT. Its protein is CASSPRGPTDTQYF. The V gene is TRBV19, the J gene TRBJ2-3; possibly TRBD2 for D (5 bases). From germline, CDR1 is LNHDA and CDR2 SQIVND (reference sequence). V was clipped by 5 bases and J by 2 bases, with 11 bases between them. This CDR3 region has 14 residues.

The sample holds a few counts of this clonotype. The chain uses TRBV24-1 and TRBJ2-3; possible D gene TRBD2, 6 bases. This CDR3 is 15 amino acids long. CDR1 KGHDR and CDR2 SFDVKD come from the germline V gene. Trimming removed 5 bases from V and 0 bases from J, with 11 bases in between. Here the CDR3 reads CATSVGGDSTDTQYF. The CDR3, as DNA: TGTGCCACCAGTGTGGGCGGGGATAGCACAGATACGCAGTATTTT.

This clonotype was seen at least ten times. The CDR3 loop is CASSQEPRGTEAFF. CDR3 in DNA: TGCGCCAGCAGCCAAGAGCCAAGGGGTACTGAAGCTTTCTTT. The rearrangement uses TRBV4-1 and TRBJ1-1; D is perhaps TRBD1 (5 bases). Between the trimmed V and J ends, which lost 0 bases and 5 bases, there was a span of 10 bases. Germline assignment: CDR1 MGHRA and CDR2 YSYEKL. The CDR3 has 14 amino acids.

The chain joins TRBV7-7 to TRBJ2-5; maybe TRBD1 (5 bases). This CDR3 region has 16 residues. The germline gives CDR1 SSHAT, CDR2 FNYEAQ (reference sequence). Trimming took off 1 base at V and 1 base at J, with 13 bases between the two ends. The CDR3 loop reads CASSLEWQGFQETQYF. DNA of the CDR3: TGTGCCAGCAGCTTAGAGTGGCAGGGATTCCAAGAGACCCAGTACTTC. Full variable domain (missing parts from reference TRBV7-7 and TRBJ2-5): GAGVSQSPRYKVTKRGQDVTLRCDPISSHATLYWYQQALGQGPEFLTYFNYEAQPDKSGLPSDRFSAERPEGSISTLTIQRTEQRDSAMYRCASSLEWQGFQETQYFGPGTRLLVL.